A single sample gave rise to the 13 T cell receptor beta chains below, sequenced in a study of blood T cell repertoires in COVID-19. Assay: immunoSEQ multiplex PCR; the TCRdb copy retains only in-frame clones and omits some. The table has under 250,000 clones, roughly 89% seen once. Sequencing used PBMCs or T cells enriched from blood (not recorded which). These receptors were collected from a woman in her 30s with acute COVID-19.

The CDR3 nucleotides read TGCGCCAGCAGCGGGGGACAGGGGGCCTACGAGCAGTACTTC. Protein: CASSGGQGAYEQYF. The V gene is TRBV5-1, the J gene TRBJ2-7; 11 nucleotides agree with TRBD1. Germline trimming cut 4 bases from V and 2 bases from J; bases unmatched to any gene: 2. Germline CDR1 and CDR2: SGHRS and YFSETQ. This CDR3 has 14 amino acids.

The chain carries TRBV2 and TRBJ1-1, with D possibly being TRBD1 (6 bases). This CDR3 contains 13 residues. V lost 6 bases to trimming and J lost 8 bases, with 16 bases between them. Germline V lookup: CDR1 SNHLY, CDR2 FYNNEI. In nucleotides, the CDR3 is TGTGCCAGCAGGGAGCGGGGGCGCCGGGAAGCTTTCTTT. This sequence encodes CASRERGRREAFF.

The rearrangement uses TRBV10-1 and TRBJ2-5; no clear D. The CDR3 totals 13 residues. Per the germline V gene, CDR1 is WNHNN and CDR2 is SYGVQD (reference sequence). The V and J ends lost 4 bases and 1 base respectively, with 7 bases between them. In DNA, the CDR3 is TGCGCCAGCAGTGCCTCAGTCCAAGAGACCCAGTACTTC. This codes for CASSASVQETQYF.

V gene TRBV7-2 combines with J gene TRBJ1-2; tentative D call: TRBD1 (6 bases). CDR3 length: 15 residues. Trimming cost V 3 bases and J 4 bases, with 15 bases left between them. The germline CDR1 and CDR2 sequences are SGHTA and FQGNSA. This CDR3 is CASSLIWTASYGYTF. The CDR3 bases are TGTGCCAGCAGCTTGATTTGGACAGCCTCCTATGGCTACACCTTC. The full variable domain, rest sourced from reference TRBV7-2 and TRBJ1-2, is GAGVSQSPSNKVTEKGKDVELRCDPISGHTALYWYRQSLGQGLEFLIYFQGNSAPDKSGLPSDRFSAERTGGSVSTLTIQRTQQEDSAVYLCASSLIWTASYGYTFGSGTRLTVV.

CDR3 in DNA: TGTGCCAGCTCACCAGGAGATGTCGGGACAGGGTCCAACTATGGCTACACCTTC. Translating it yields CASSPGDVGTGSNYGYTF. The V and J genes are TRBV18 and TRBJ1-2; 9 bases are shared with TRBD1. J was trimmed by 2 bases and V by 2 bases; bases with no gene match: 12. CDR3 size: 18 residues. Germline V gene lookup returns CDR1 KGHSH and CDR2 LQKENI.

This clone has only a few counts. The chain uses TRBV9 and TRBJ1-2; D is ambiguous. This CDR3 has 13 residues. V shed 2 bases and J shed 2 bases, with 7 bases lying between them. CDR1 SGDLS and CDR2 YYNGEE come from the germline V gene. The CDR3 spells CASSVGTNYGYTF. The CDR3 nucleotides read TGTGCCAGCAGCGTTGGCACCAACTATGGCTACACCTTC.

This chain links TRBV9 with TRBJ1-5; 8 bases match TRBD1. The V gene's germline CDR1 is SGDLS and CDR2 YYNGEE. V was clipped by 6 bases and J by 7 bases; unmatched bases: 12. This CDR3 spans 15 amino acids. This CDR3 reads CASTSGQGEGQPQHF. The CDR3 nucleotides read TGTGCCAGCACCTCCGGACAGGGAGAGGGGCAGCCCCAGCATTTT.

The V and J genes are TRBV7-9 and TRBJ1-1; tentative D call: TRBD1 (5 bases). V was shortened by 3 bases and J by 1 base, with 18 bases between the two germline ends. Germline V gene data show CDR1 as SEHNR and CDR2 as FQNEAQ (reference sequence). There are 17 residues in the CDR3. This chain's CDR3 is CASSFGGLGDPNTEAFF. CDR3 nucleotide sequence: TGTGCCAGCAGCTTCGGGGGACTCGGGGATCCGAACACTGAAGCTTTCTTT.

J is TRBJ2-1 and V is TRBV7-9; no firm D call. The CDR3 contains 14 residues. Germline V gene lookup returns CDR1 SEHNR and CDR2 FQNEAQ (reference sequence). V was clipped by 0 bases and J by 8 bases, with 11 bases between them. In nucleotides, the CDR3 is TGTGCCAGCAGCTTAGCGGTCCTAGTTCATGAGCAGTTCTTC. Translated: CASSLAVLVHEQFF.

The chain recombines TRBV6-5 with TRBJ2-7; D not resolved. Germline V gene lookup returns CDR1 MNHEY and CDR2 SVGAGI. The V and J ends lost 5 bases and 5 bases respectively, with 16 bases between them. The CDR3 runs to 14 residues. The CDR3 reads CASSPRGFRDEQYF. The DNA for the CDR3 is TGTGCCAGCAGTCCAAGAGGCTTCCGGGACGAGCAGTACTTC.

The chain has TRBV7-2 and TRBJ1-1; 8 positions match TRBD1. The CDR3 sequence is 14 residues long. The V gene's germline CDR1 is SGHTA and CDR2 FQGNSA. The junction had 3 bases not matched to a gene; V was cut back by 5 bases and J by 1 base. The CDR3 sequence is CASSTGQENTEAFF. In DNA form, the CDR3 reads TGTGCCAGCAGCACGGGACAGGAGAACACTGAAGCTTTCTTT.

This chain uses TRBV4-1 with TRBJ1-4; D is unclear. Germline values: CDR1 MGHRA, CDR2 YSYEKL. The V gene lost 0 bases and the J gene lost 10 bases, with 15 bases spanning the gap. The CDR3 length is 15 residues. The CDR3 is CASSQEGRPLGKLFF. DNA of the CDR3: TGCGCCAGCAGCCAAGAGGGGAGGCCCTTGGGAAAACTGTTTTTT.

The chain couples TRBV7-9 to TRBJ1-6; the D gene is possibly TRBD1 (5 bases). The CDR3 covers 13 residues. Trimming stripped 4 bases from V and 7 bases from J, with 8 bases between. Germline V gene sequence: CDR1 SEHNR, CDR2 FQNEAQ (reference sequence). CDR3 DNA sequence: TGTGCCAGCAGCTCGACAGCCAATTCACCCCTCCACTTT. Encoded protein: CASSSTANSPLHF.